The clone carrying this T cell receptor beta chain was detected only once. V lost 9 bases, J lost 7 bases, and 10 bases stayed unmatched. This CDR3 contains 14 residues. The germline V gene has CDR1 MNHEY and CDR2 SVGAGI. The record originates from a study of CD8+ T cells in alopecia areata. Sequencing templates came from extracted RNA that was reverse transcribed into cDNA. Clones were sequenced by immunoSEQ multiplex PCR, and TCRdb holds only the in-frame ones, with some missing. This table has roughly 130,000 clones, approximately 53% appearing once. Sequences were derived from CD4+ T cells sorted from blood, sampled at week 0. V and J are TRBV6-5 and TRBJ2-1; 9 nucleotides line up with TRBD1. This clonotype originated in a human donor with alopecia areata. The CDR3 nucleotides are TGTGCCAGTTCGAGGGGACAGGGTTGGAATGAGCAGTTCTTC. Protein: CASSRGQGWNEQFF.